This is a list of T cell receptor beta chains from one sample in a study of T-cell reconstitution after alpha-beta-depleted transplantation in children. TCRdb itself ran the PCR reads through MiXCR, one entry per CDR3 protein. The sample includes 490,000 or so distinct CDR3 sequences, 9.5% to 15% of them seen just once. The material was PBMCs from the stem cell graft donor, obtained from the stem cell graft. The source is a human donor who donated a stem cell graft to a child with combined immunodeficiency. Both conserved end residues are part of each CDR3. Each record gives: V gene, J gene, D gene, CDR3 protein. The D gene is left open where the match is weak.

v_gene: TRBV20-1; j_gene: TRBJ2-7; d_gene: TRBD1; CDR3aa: CSAFRDREFYEQYF
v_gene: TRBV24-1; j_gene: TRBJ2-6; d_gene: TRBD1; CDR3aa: CATSDPGQGRGANVLTF
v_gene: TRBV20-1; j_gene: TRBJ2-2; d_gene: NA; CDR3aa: CSARDFASPNTGELFF
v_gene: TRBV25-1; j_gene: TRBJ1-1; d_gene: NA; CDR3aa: CASSDRKGNTEAFF
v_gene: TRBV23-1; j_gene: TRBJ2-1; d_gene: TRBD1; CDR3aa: CASSQHYRTGQVEQFF
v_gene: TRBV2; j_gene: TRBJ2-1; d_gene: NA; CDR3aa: CASSEGLDDNEQFF
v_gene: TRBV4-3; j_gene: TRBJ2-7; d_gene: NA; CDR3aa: CASSQDGIAGEQYF
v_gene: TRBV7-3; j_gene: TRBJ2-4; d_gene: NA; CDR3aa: CASSAERGPTNIQYF
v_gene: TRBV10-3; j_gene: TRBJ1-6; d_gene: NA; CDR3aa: CAIRAGSVNSPLHF
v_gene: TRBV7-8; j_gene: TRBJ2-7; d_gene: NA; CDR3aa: CASSLRTQRTYEQYF
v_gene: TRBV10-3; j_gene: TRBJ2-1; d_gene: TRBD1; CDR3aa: CAIKPRQGSDEQFF
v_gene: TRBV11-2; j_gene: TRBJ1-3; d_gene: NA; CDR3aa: CASSGGVYSGNTIYF
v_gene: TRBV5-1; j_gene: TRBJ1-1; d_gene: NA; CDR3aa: CASSPGQNTEAFF
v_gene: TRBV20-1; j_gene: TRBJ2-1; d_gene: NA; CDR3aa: CSASRHYSYNEQFF
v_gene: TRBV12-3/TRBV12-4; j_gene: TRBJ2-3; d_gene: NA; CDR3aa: CASSFTDTQYF
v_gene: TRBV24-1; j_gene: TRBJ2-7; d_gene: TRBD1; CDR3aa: CATSDPGQGSEQYF
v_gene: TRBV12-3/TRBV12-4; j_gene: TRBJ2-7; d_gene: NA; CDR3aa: CASSLSQGAEQYF
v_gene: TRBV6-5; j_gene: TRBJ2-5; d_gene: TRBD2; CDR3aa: CASSYSPSGLGETQYF
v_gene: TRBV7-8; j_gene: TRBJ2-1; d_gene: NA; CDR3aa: CASRPSKAGNEQFF
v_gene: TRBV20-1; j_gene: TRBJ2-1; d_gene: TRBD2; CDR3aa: CSASFVGLAGGDSYNEQFF
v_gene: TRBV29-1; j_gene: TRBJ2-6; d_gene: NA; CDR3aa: CSVAPSGANVLTF
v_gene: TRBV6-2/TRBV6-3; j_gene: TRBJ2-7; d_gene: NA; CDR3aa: CASSLTQGEQYF
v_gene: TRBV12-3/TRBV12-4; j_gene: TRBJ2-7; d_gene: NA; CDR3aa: CASSHMKGGEQYF
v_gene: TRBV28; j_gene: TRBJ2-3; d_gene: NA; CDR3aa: CASIPDMGGLADTQYF
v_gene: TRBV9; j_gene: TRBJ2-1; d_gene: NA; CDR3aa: CASSPTSGYNEQFF
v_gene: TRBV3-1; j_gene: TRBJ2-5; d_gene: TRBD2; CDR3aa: CASSRARTSGQETQYF
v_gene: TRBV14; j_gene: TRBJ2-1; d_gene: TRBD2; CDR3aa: CASSQDRGLAGEGEQFF
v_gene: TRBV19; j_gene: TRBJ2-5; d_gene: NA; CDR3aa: CASSIQGGQETQYF
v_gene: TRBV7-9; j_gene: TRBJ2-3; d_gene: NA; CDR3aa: CASSDRRGPRGDTQYF
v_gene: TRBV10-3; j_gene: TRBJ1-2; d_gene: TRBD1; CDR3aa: CAITPTGDPYGYTF
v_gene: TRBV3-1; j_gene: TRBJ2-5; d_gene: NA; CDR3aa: CASSQGWEYQETQYF
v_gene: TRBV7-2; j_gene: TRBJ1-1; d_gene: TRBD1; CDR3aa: CASSSPGTGTTEAFF
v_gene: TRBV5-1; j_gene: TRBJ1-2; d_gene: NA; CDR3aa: CASSTYYTANYGYTF
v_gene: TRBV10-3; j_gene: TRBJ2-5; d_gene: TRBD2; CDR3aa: CAISEKVASGQETQYF
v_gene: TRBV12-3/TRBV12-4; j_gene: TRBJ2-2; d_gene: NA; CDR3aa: CASSWYGGKNTGELFF
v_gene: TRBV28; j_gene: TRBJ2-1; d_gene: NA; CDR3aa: CASSFPTSWFSYNEQFF
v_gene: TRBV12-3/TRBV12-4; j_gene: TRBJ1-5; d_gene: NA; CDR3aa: CASSLATAYQPQHF
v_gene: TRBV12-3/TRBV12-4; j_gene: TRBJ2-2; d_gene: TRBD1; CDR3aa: CASSPRDRESTGELFF
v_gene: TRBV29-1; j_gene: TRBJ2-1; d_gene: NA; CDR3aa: CSVEQGDSHGYNEQFF
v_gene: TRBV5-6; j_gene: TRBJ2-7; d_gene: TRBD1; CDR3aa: CASSWDRGRPYEQYF
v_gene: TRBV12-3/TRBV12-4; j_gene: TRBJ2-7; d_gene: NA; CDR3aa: CASSWGRLLPYEQYF
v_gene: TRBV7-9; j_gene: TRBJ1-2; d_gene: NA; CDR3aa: CASSLGGEVGYTF
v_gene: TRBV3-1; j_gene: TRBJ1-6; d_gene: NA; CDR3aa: CASSQFRVNSPLHF